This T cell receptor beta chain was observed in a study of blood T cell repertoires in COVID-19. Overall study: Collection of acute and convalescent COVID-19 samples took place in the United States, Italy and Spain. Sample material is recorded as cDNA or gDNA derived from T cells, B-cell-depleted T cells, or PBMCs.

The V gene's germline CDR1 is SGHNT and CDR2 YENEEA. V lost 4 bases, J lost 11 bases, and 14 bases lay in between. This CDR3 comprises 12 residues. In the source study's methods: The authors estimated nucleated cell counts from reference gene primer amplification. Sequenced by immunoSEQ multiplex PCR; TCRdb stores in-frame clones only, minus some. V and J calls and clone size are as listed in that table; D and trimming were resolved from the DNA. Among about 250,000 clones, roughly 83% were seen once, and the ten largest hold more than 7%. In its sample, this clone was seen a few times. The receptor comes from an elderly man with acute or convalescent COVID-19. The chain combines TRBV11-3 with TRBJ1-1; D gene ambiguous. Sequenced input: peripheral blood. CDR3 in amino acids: CASSSTSGVAFF. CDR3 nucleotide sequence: TGTGCCAGCAGCTCCACATCGGGAGTGGCTTTCTTT.